Following are 15 T cell receptor beta chains from one sample sequenced in a study of cytomegalovirus exposure and HLA in healthy donors. The PCR ran on 60 Vbeta and 13 Jbeta primers. The protocol was immunoSEQ multiplex PCR, while the TCRdb copy is restricted to in-frame clones and leaves out a portion. Of around 130,000 clones listed, more than 60% were seen once; the top ten hold about 1.7%. Sequencing was done on a sample of PBMCs. These receptors all stem from a woman aged 40 to 49 in good health and CMV-seronegative.

The V gene is TRBV2, the J gene TRBJ2-2, with TRBD1 identical over 9 bases. After removal of 5 bases from V and 6 bases from J, the junction contained 7 bases not matched to a gene. The CDR3 consists of 15 residues. The germline gives CDR1 SNHLY, CDR2 FYNNEI. The CDR3 DNA reads TGTGCCAGCAGTTCGGGACAGGGTTTTCCCGGGGAGCTGTTTTTT. Translating gives CASSSGQGFPGELFF.

The chain combines TRBV7-3 with TRBJ2-1; TRBD2 matches 13 bases. Germline CDR1 SGHTA, CDR2 FQGTGA. This CDR3 is 16 amino acids long. V dropped 5 bases and J dropped 5; count of bases not matched to a gene: 6. CDR3 sequence reads: CASSPGGTSGNNEQFF. The CDR3 region has the DNA TGTGCCAGCAGCCCAGGGGGGACTAGCGGGAACAATGAGCAGTTCTTC.

As concerns this clone: Because the CDR3's place on the DNA is in doubt, the DNA is left out and the CDR3 is given as listed by TCRdb. This sequence joins TRBV19 and TRBJ2-2; no DNA check was done on the table's D call, TRBD2. From its first to its last residue, the CDR3 has 18 amino acids. Germline CDR1 reads LNHDA; CDR2 reads SQIVND (reference sequence). CDR3 amino acids: CASSTLAGGPFGAGELFF.

The sample holds a few counts of this clone. The chain uses TRBV7-9 and TRBJ2-1; no definite D call. The CDR3 runs 15 residues. Trimming took off 4 bases at V and 3 bases at J, with 13 bases between the two ends. CDR1 and CDR2 (germline): SEHNR, FQNEAQ (reference sequence). CDR3 nucleotides: TGTGCCAGCAGCTCTTCGCTCCACAACTACAATGAGCAGTTCTTC. Amino acid sequence: CASSSSLHNYNEQFF.

This chain connects TRBV19 to TRBJ1-3; D remains unclear. This CDR3 has 14 amino acids. CDR1 LNHDA and CDR2 SQIVND come from the germline V gene (reference sequence). V was trimmed by 6 bases and J by 0 bases, leaving 9 bases between them. The DNA of the CDR3 is TGTGCCAGTAGCCCCATCGGCTCTGGAAACACCATATATTTT. This sequence encodes CASSPIGSGNTIYF.

V and J are TRBV28 and TRBJ1-2; 10 bases map to TRBD1. The CDR3 sequence is 14 residues long. The ends lost 4 bases at V and 3 bases at J; junction bases unmatched: 2. The germline V gene encodes CDR1 MDHEN and CDR2 SYDVKM. The CDR3 DNA reads as TGTGCCAGCAGTTCGGGACAGGGGTACTATGGCTACACCTTC. Its protein product is CASSSGQGYYGYTF.

Concerning this clone: This sample also contains other DNA sequences that code for the same CDR3. The CDR3 nucleotides are TGTGCCAGCAGTTTACCGACAGGGAACACTGAAGCTTTCTTT. Amino acid sequence: CASSLPTGNTEAFF. The gene calls are TRBV28 and TRBJ1-1; D may be TRBD1 (6 bases). The CDR3 covers 14 residues. The germline V gene encodes CDR1 MDHEN and CDR2 SYDVKM. Trimming pared 2 bases from V and 1 base from J, leaving 8 bases between.

This chain uses TRBV7-6 with TRBJ1-3, with 7 nucleotides matching TRBD1. This CDR3 is 18 amino acids long. Per germline, CDR1 SGHVS and CDR2 FNYEAQ. Trimming removed 0 bases from V and 0 bases from J; junction bases left unmatched: 8. CDR3: CASSLAVPGGLSGNTIYF. The CDR3 DNA is TGTGCCAGCAGCTTAGCGGTCCCAGGGGGGCTCTCTGGAAACACCATATATTTT.

The genes are TRBV28 and TRBJ1-2; 10 bases are shared with TRBD1. The CDR3 spans 14 residues. The V gene end was trimmed by 3 bases and the J gene end by 3 bases; junction bases not matched to a gene: 1. Germline-derived CDR1 and CDR2 are MDHEN and SYDVKM. CDR3 nucleotides: TGTGCCAGCAGTTTGGACAGGGGGGACTATGGCTACACCTTC. As protein: CASSLDRGDYGYTF.

The chain is built from TRBV28 and TRBJ2-7; 9 bases line up with TRBD1. Trimming cost V 7 bases and J 6 bases; bases outside gene matches: 19. In germline, CDR1 is MDHEN, CDR2 SYDVKM. The CDR3 contains 17 residues. Here the CDR3 DNA reads TGTGCCAGCATCTCGCCAGGGGAGACAGGGGGTCCGCGCGAGCAGTACTTC. Its translation: CASISPGETGGPREQYF.

This sequence joins TRBV5-4 and TRBJ2-1; D gene uncertain. The CDR3 totals 12 residues. The V end lost 2 bases, the J end lost 10 bases, and 10 bases lay between the germline ends. The V gene's germline CDR1 is SGHNT and CDR2 YYREEE (reference sequence). CDR3 sequence reads: CASSFDTLEQFF. The CDR3 nucleotides read TGTGCCAGCAGCTTCGACACATTAGAGCAGTTCTTC.

The V gene is TRBV28, the J gene TRBJ2-7, with TRBD2 identical over 14 bases. The CDR3 has 16 residues. J gave up 2 bases and V 4 bases, and 4 bases lay outside the gene matches. CDR1 MDHEN and CDR2 SYDVKM come from the germline V gene. CDR3 region: CASSSGTSGGTYEQYF. The CDR3 DNA reads TGTGCCAGCAGTTCTGGGACTAGCGGGGGTACCTACGAGCAGTACTTC. The whole variable domain, filled in from reference TRBV28 and TRBJ2-7, reads DVKVTQSSRYLVKRTGEKVFLECVQDMDHENMFWYRQDPGLGLRLIYFSYDVKMKEKGDIPEGYSVSREKKERFSLILESASTNQTSMYLCASSSGTSGGTYEQYFGPGTRLTVT.

The rearrangement joins TRBV13 to TRBJ2-1, with a weak D call TRBD1 (6 bases). V shed 6 bases and J shed 2 bases, with 17 bases lying between them. Germline V lookup: CDR1 PRHDT, CDR2 FYEKMQ (reference sequence). This CDR3 has 16 residues. The CDR3 sequence is CASRPISDRTYNEQFF. The CDR3 DNA is TGTGCCAGCAGGCCTATCTCCGACAGGACCTACAATGAGCAGTTCTTC.

The gene calls are TRBV7-9 and TRBJ2-7, with 9 bases lining up with TRBD2. Germline V gives CDR1 SEHNR, CDR2 FQNEAQ (reference sequence). This CDR3 has 15 residues. J was trimmed by 4 bases and V by 1 base; bases with no gene match: 5. This CDR3 is CASSLGSGGLYEQYF. For the CDR3, the DNA is TGTGCCAGCAGCTTAGGGAGCGGGGGGCTGTACGAGCAGTACTTC.

The chain is built from TRBV10-3 and TRBJ2-3; D is possibly TRBD2 (6 bases). Looked up from germline, CDR1 is ENHRY and CDR2 is SYGVKD. This CDR3 comprises 13 residues. Trimming stripped 8 bases from V and 5 bases from J, with 14 bases between. The CDR3 sequence is CAIDSGVKDTQYF. The CDR3 DNA sequence: TGTGCCATCGACTCGGGGGTAAAAGATACGCAGTATTTT.